Below are 2 T cell receptor beta chains sequenced from a single sample in a study of blood T cell repertoires in COVID-19. Libraries were prepared by immunoSEQ multiplex PCR; TCRdb keeps only in-frame clonotypes and omits some of them. The profile shows 250,000 or so clones, 84% of them singletons. The sample was peripheral blood. The receptor set was obtained from a woman in her thirties or forties who had recovered from COVID-19.

The chain employs TRBV21-1 and TRBJ1-5; the DNA was not compared with TRBD1, the D call given in the table. TRBV21-1 is assigned pseudogene status. The CDR3 runs to 15 residues. As DNA, the CDR3 is TGTGCCAACCCTAGGACAATAAAGGGCAATCAGCCCCAGCATTTT. Amino acids: CANPRTIKGNQPQHF.

This clone has a handful of counts. The CDR3 DNA reads as TGTGCCAGCTCTCCCTCTAGACAGGGGTCGGGCAATGAGCAGTTCTTC. Translated: CASSPSRQGSGNEQFF. The chain recombines TRBV2 with TRBJ2-1; 8 bases are shared with TRBD1. V was pared by 8 bases and J by 6 bases, with 15 bases of the junction left unmatched. Germline CDR1 is SNHLY and CDR2 is FYNNEI. The CDR3 is 16 amino acids.